One and the same sample provided the 9 T cell receptor beta chains below, sequenced in a study of shared clonotypes between healthy human individuals. Sequenced by immunoSEQ multiplex PCR; TCRdb stores in-frame clones only, minus some. Seen here are fewer than 850,000 clones, about two thirds observed once, and the top ten hold about 1.8%. Sequenced material: memory CD4+ T cells sorted from blood. Subset reported: CD45RA-negative fraction. The receptors were sampled from a woman in her 30s in good health.

Only a few counts were recorded for this clone. This chain connects TRBV18 to TRBJ1-2; 8 bases map to TRBD1. Germline CDR1 KGHSH, CDR2 LQKENI. This CDR3 comprises 14 residues. The junction had 7 bases not matched to a gene; V was cut back by 3 bases and J by 7 bases. The CDR3 spells CASSPMDREAGYTF. DNA of the CDR3: TGTGCCAGCTCACCTATGGACAGGGAGGCTGGCTACACCTTC.

J is TRBJ1-2 and V is TRBV5-1; D is perhaps TRBD1 (5 bases). Trimming pared 8 bases from V and 5 bases from J, leaving 19 bases between. Looked up from germline, CDR1 is SGHRS and CDR2 is YFSETQ. This CDR3 has 14 residues. The CDR3 bases are TGCGCCAGTACCCCGGGGACGGAGTCTTATGGCTACACCTTC. This codes for CASTPGTESYGYTF.

The chain couples TRBV5-8 to TRBJ2-6; D is unclear. V was clipped by 2 bases and J by 0 bases, with 3 bases between them. CDR3 size: 14 residues. Germline CDR1 reads SGHTS; CDR2 reads YDEGEE. In DNA form, the CDR3 reads TGTGCCAGCAGCTTTCCCTCTGGGGCCAACGTCCTGACTTTC. This gives the protein CASSFPSGANVLTF.

This clone is a singleton in its sample. This CDR3 is CSVGGQYF. The CDR3 bases are TGCAGTGTTGGCGGGCAGTACTTC. The gene calls are TRBV20-1 and TRBJ2-7; D ambiguous. The CDR3 has 8 residues. The V end lost 7 bases, the J end lost 9 bases, and 7 bases lay between the germline ends. The germline V gene has CDR1 DFQATT and CDR2 SNEGSKA (reference sequence).

V gene TRBV10-1 combines with J gene TRBJ2-1; 10 bases are shared with TRBD1. Germline values: CDR1 WNHNN, CDR2 SYGVQD (reference sequence). CDR3 length equals 14 residues. The V gene end was trimmed by 8 bases and the J gene end by 9 bases; junction bases not matched to a gene: 10. Here the CDR3 reads CASSRDRGIGEQFF. The CDR3 DNA sequence: TGCGCCAGCTCCAGGGACAGGGGAATTGGTGAGCAGTTCTTC.

V is TRBV5-1 and J is TRBJ1-4; D is undetermined. Germline values: CDR1 SGHRS, CDR2 YFSETQ. The V end lost 0 bases, the J end lost 3 bases, and 9 bases lay between the germline ends. The CDR3 is made up of 15 amino acids. The CDR3, as DNA: TGCGCCAGCAGCTTGGGGGTTTTGTCTAATGAAAAACTGTTTTTT. Amino acid sequence: CASSLGVLSNEKLFF.

The rearrangement links TRBV6-1 to TRBJ1-2; D may be TRBD1 (6 bases). The CDR3 runs to 12 residues. The germline V and J ends were trimmed by 6 bases and 6 bases, with 11 bases remaining between them. Germline CDR1 is MNHNS and CDR2 is SASEGT. For the CDR3, the DNA is TGTGCCAGCAGACAGGGTTTTGATGGCTACACCTTC. Translating gives CASRQGFDGYTF.

The CDR3 region has the DNA TGTGCCAGCAGCTCTGGACAGGGGAGATTGCAGTATTTT. Its translation is CASSSGQGRLQYF. The chain recombines TRBV11-2 with TRBJ2-3, with 9 bases lining up with TRBD1. From germline, CDR1 is SGHAT and CDR2 FQNNGV. The CDR3 has 13 residues. Trimming took 4 bases from V and 11 from J; bases not matched to a gene: 7.

This clone was observed many times. The chain employs TRBV18 and TRBJ2-3, with D possibly TRBD2 on 6 matching bases. CDR3 length: 14 residues. V was cut by 5 bases and J by 1 base, with 10 bases left in between. The germline gives CDR1 KGHSH, CDR2 LQKENI. As DNA, the CDR3 is TGTGCCAGCTCAAAGGCTAGCGGCACAGATACGCAGTATTTT. This encodes CASSKASGTDTQYF.